A selection of T cell receptor beta chains follows, all from one sample in a study of shared clonotypes between healthy human individuals. Produced via immunoSEQ multiplex PCR; TCRdb's table is partial and in-frame only. This repertoire shows 2 million to 2.5 million clones, about 92% found once; its top ten account for roughly 1.7%. Sequencing was performed on naive CD8+ T cells from PBMCs. These receptors all stem from a man younger than 35 in good health. Some clones in this sample may be carry-over from other donors' samples. Both conserved end residues are part of each CDR3. The D gene is left open where the match is weak. For some rows the clone size is stated as once, few or many, or as a class when expanded; others skip it.

v_gene,d_gene,abundance,j_gene,CDR3aa,CDR3nt
TRBV5-6,-,-,TRBJ2-6,CASSSPGTSGANVLTF,TGTGCCAGCAGTTCCCCAGGGACCTCTGGGGCCAACGTCCTGACTTTC
TRBV18,TRBD2,-,TRBJ2-3,CASSPPLTSGGSDTDTQYF,TGTGCCAGCTCACCGCCGTTGACTAGCGGGGGGTCCGACACAGATACGCAGTATTTT
TRBV7-9,-,-,TRBJ1-3,CASSFSLGTGNTIYF,TGTGCCAGCAGCTTCTCCCTGGGAACTGGAAACACCATATATTTT
TRBV5-1,-,-,TRBJ1-2,CASSTDPHGYTF,TGCGCCAGCAGCACAGACCCCCATGGCTACACCTTC
TRBV10-3,-,once,TRBJ1-2,CAISESSGANYGYTF,TGTGCCATCAGTGAGTCGAGTGGGGCCAACTATGGCTACACCTTC
TRBV19,-,-,TRBJ1-2,CASSMLQGNYGYTF,TGTGCCAGTAGTATGTTGCAGGGGAACTATGGCTACACCTTC
TRBV25-1,-,-,TRBJ1-2,CASSDWGADGYTF,TGTGCCAGCAGTGATTGGGGGGCGGATGGCTACACCTTC
TRBV27,TRBD1,-,TRBJ1-5,CASSQTGGWQPQHF,TGTGCCAGCAGTCAGACAGGGGGCTGGCAGCCCCAGCATTTT
TRBV6-6,TRBD2,-,TRBJ2-1,CASSWTSGYNEQFF,TGTGCCAGCAGTTGGACTAGCGGTTACAATGAGCAGTTCTTC
TRBV30,-,few,TRBJ1-5,CAVRETGIMAQHF,TGTGCCGTGCGGGAAACCGGGATCATGGCCCAGCATTTT
TRBV18,-,-,TRBJ2-2,CASSHRREGANTGELFF,TGTGCCAGCTCGCATAGAAGGGAAGGAGCGAACACCGGGGAGCTGTTTTTT
TRBV9,-,-,TRBJ2-3,CASSVERVSRTDTQYF,TGTGCCAGCAGCGTAGAGAGGGTGTCACGCACAGATACGCAGTATTTT
TRBV9,-,-,TRBJ1-1,CASSKGIRGLDTEAFF,TGTGCCAGCAGCAAGGGGATCAGGGGCCTGGACACTGAAGCTTTCTTT
TRBV7-3,TRBD2,-,TRBJ2-1,CASGASGLHNEQFF,TGTGCCAGCGGGGCTAGCGGGTTACACAATGAGCAGTTCTTC
TRBV6-5,TRBD1,-,TRBJ1-2,CASRLHRGTHYGYTF,TGTGCCAGCAGACTACACAGGGGGACTCATTATGGCTACACCTTC
TRBV5-6,TRBD2,-,TRBJ2-2,CASSLSLAGATGELFF,TGTGCCAGCAGCTTATCACTAGCGGGAGCTACCGGGGAGCTGTTTTTT
TRBV29-1,-,-,TRBJ2-2,CSVEVSVPGELFF,TGCAGCGTTGAGGTGTCCGTCCCCGGGGAGCTGTTTTTT
TRBV4-2,-,-,TRBJ2-5,CASSQDRGRGETQYF,TGTGCCAGCAGCCAAGATAGGGGCAGGGGAGAGACCCAGTACTTC
TRBV27,-,-,TRBJ1-2,CASSPLRQSDDGYTF,TGTGCCAGCAGTCCCCTCCGACAGAGTGATGATGGCTACACCTTC
TRBV7-3,TRBD1,-,TRBJ2-1,CASSLATDRSSYNEQFF,TGTGCCAGCAGCTTAGCGACGGACAGGAGCTCCTACAATGAGCAGTTCTTC
TRBV27,-,-,TRBJ2-1,CASSLFGSGASYNEQFF,TGTGCCAGCAGTTTATTTGGCTCGGGCGCCTCCTACAATGAGCAGTTCTTC
TRBV5-1,-,few,TRBJ1-1,CASSLAAQVGWTEAFF,TGCGCCAGCAGCTTGGCCGCACAGGTGGGGTGGACTGAAGCTTTCTTT
TRBV7-2,-,-,TRBJ2-2,CASSLEGGTPITGELFF,TGTGCCAGCAGCTTAGAGGGGGGCACCCCTATCACCGGGGAGCTGTTTTTT
TRBV19,-,-,TRBJ2-1,CASSTGFETYNEQFF,TGTGCCAGTAGTACCGGGTTTGAAACCTACAATGAGCAGTTCTTC
TRBV28,-,-,TRBJ1-2,CASSLVPPYGYTF,TGTGCCAGCAGTTTAGTCCCCCCTTATGGCTACACCTTC
TRBV5-1,TRBD2,-,TRBJ2-3,CASSPKTSGMTRSTDTQYF,TGCGCCAGCAGCCCAAAGACTAGCGGGATGACTCGAAGCACAGATACGCAGTATTTT
TRBV7-8,-,-,TRBJ1-4,CASSFTGLTNEKLFF,TGTGCCAGCAGCTTCACAGGGTTGACTAATGAAAAACTGTTTTTT
TRBV5-8,-,-,TRBJ1-3,CASSPGTPGNTIYF,TGTGCCAGCAGCCCGGGGACACCTGGAAACACCATATATTTT
TRBV5-5,TRBD1,-,TRBJ2-7,CASSFLRTGQGEQYF,TGTGCCAGCAGCTTTTTGCGGACAGGGCAAGGCGAGCAGTACTTC
TRBV29-1,-,few,TRBJ1-1,CSGSRRFEAFF,TGCAGCGGTTCCCGACGGTTTGAAGCTTTCTTT
TRBV28,-,-,TRBJ1-3,CASSLGDTIYF,TGTGCCAGCAGTTTGGGGGACACCATATATTTT
TRBV7-6,-,-,TRBJ1-5,CASSLGEPNQPQHF,TGTGCCAGCAGCTTAGGGGAACCGAATCAGCCCCAGCATTTT
TRBV4-1,-,-,TRBJ1-2,CASSQASGVMANYGYTF,TGCGCCAGCAGCCAGGCTTCAGGGGTAATGGCTAACTATGGCTACACCTTC
TRBV6-5,TRBD1,-,TRBJ1-1,CASTLTRGHTEAFF,TGTGCCAGCACTTTAACCAGGGGGCACACTGAAGCTTTCTTT
TRBV27,TRBD1,-,TRBJ2-7,CASSFGDRYEQYF,TGTGCCAGCAGTTTCGGGGACAGGTACGAGCAGTACTTC
TRBV11-2,-,-,TRBJ2-7,CASSSPEGVLYF,TGTGCCAGCAGCTCCCCAGAGGGAGTGCTGTACTTC
TRBV11-2,TRBD2,-,TRBJ2-7,CASSDILAGEYEQYF,TGTGCCAGCAGCGATATACTAGCGGGAGAATACGAGCAGTACTTC
TRBV19,-,-,TRBJ1-5,CASRATRTAEEHF,TGTGCCAGTAGAGCAACAAGGACCGCTGAGGAGCATTTT
TRBV27,-,-,TRBJ2-1,CASSWASGRDGSYEQFF,-
TRBV9,TRBD1,few,TRBJ2-7,CASSDGTGGHEQYF,TGTGCCAGCAGCGACGGGACAGGGGGCCACGAGCAGTACTTC
TRBV5-1,TRBD1,-,TRBJ2-7,CASSSPTGSYEQYF,TGCGCCAGCAGCTCCCCGACAGGGTCCTACGAGCAGTACTTC
TRBV10-1,TRBD2,once,TRBJ2-5,CASSEAGGGGQETQYF,TGCGCCAGCAGTGAAGCGGGAGGAGGGGGACAAGAGACCCAGTACTTC
TRBV18,-,once,TRBJ2-7,CASSPPRGASYEQYF,TGTGCCAGCTCACCCCCTCGGGGGGCGTCCTACGAGCAGTACTTC
TRBV11-2,-,-,TRBJ1-6,CASSFGSVPLHF,TGTGCCAGCAGCTTTGGCTCCGTACCCCTCCACTTT
TRBV4-3,-,once,TRBJ1-6,CASSQLTGHDSPLHF,TGCGCCAGCAGCCAACTGACAGGACACGATTCACCCCTCCACTTT
TRBV7-6,TRBD1,-,TRBJ1-4,CASSPSGGAYEKLFF,TGTGCCAGCAGCCCGTCAGGGGGCGCTTATGAAAAACTGTTTTTT
TRBV27,TRBD1,once,TRBJ1-2,CASSFQGGDYGYTF,TGTGCCAGCAGTTTCCAGGGGGGGGACTATGGCTACACCTTC
TRBV7-2,-,once,TRBJ2-4,CASSYSPGPSKNIQYF,TGTGCCAGCAGCTACTCCCCTGGGCCCTCCAAAAACATTCAGTACTTC